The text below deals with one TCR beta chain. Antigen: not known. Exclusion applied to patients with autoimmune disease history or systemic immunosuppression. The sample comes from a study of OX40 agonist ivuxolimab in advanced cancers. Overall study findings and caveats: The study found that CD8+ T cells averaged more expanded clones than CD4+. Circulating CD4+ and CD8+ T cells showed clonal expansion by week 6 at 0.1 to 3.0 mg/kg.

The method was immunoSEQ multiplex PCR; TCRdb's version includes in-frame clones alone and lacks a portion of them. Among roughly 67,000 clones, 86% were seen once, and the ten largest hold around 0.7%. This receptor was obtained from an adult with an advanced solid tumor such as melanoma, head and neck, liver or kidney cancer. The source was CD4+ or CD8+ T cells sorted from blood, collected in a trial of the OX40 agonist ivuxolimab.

CDR3 in DNA: TGTGCCAGCAGCCGGGCGGGGCAAACCTCCTACAATGAGCAGTTCTTC. Its protein product is CASSRAGQTSYNEQFF. The chain carries TRBV13 and TRBJ2-1; D might be TRBD2 (6 bases). Germline-derived CDR1 and CDR2 are PRHDT and FYEKMQ (reference sequence). V lost 5 bases to trimming and J lost 0 bases, with 14 bases between them. There are 16 residues in the CDR3.